Included here is one TCR beta chain sequence, with context. This receptor's antigen is unknown. Base qualities are not at hand, and no much larger clone is one base apart. Each collaborating institution followed its own protocols to collect whole blood in K2EDTA tubes. Collaborator samples were shipped for TCRbeta analysis as frozen whole blood, isolated PBMCs, or DNA extracted from either sample type. TCRbeta CDR3 regions were amplified from genomic DNA using the immunoSEQ Assay, a bias-controlled multiplex PCR. For the original study's pipeline: The number of nucleated cells in each sample was estimated from the amplification of reference gene primers within the assay. Sequence reads were collapsed and filtered to measure the absolute abundance of every unique TCRbeta CDR3 rearrangement. For each sample, productive Simpson clonality was calculated as the square root of Simpson's diversity index over productive rearrangements. Entries here come from immuneACCESS through TCRdb and include only in-frame sequences with V and J called. Some clones fail to appear in such tables; in the studies checked, an unresolved V gene covers under half of the shortfall, and the cause of the remainder is unknown. D and trimming were read from the DNA, whereas the V and J calls and clone size are those reported in that table. For this sample there are a few hundred thousand clones; about 80% appear just once. The biggest ten clones account for 8% to 9.5% of the sample.

This sample was taken from a study of blood T cell repertoires in COVID-19 (dated by TCRdb to 2018 to 2021). In the study overall: Samples covering the acute and convalescent phases of COVID-19 were provided by collaborators in the United States, Italy and Spain. Where available, HLA class I and class II types were taken from metadata supplied by the sample provider and were not determined by assay-based typing. A freely available public database, intended as a resource for researchers studying the immune response to SARS-CoV-2, is where the repertoires were released. Deeply sampled blood TCRbeta repertoires from subjects exposed to, actively infected with, or recovered from COVID-19 were included in the dataset. The sample metadata nearly always contained a de-identified subject ID, COVID-19 status, age in years and sex. The material from the prospective study consisted of cDNA or gDNA derived from T cells, B-cell-depleted T cells, or PBMCs. The samples were drawn from the first 160 participants of the ongoing ImmuneRACE study and from 950 to 1,500 subjects provided by 6 global collaborators. What the research found in general, with its limitations: The quantity of clinical and demographic metadata differed by source and by participant and was supplied without curation.

From the cysteine up to the phenylalanine, the CDR3 has a length of 18 residues. The retained sequence is limited to the CDR3, 54 bases, with the frame set at the first base. Based on the germline V gene, the CDR1 and CDR2 sequences are KGHSH and LQKENI. Unmatched junction bases come to 10, with V trimmed by 3 bases and J by 2 bases. Sequencing was performed on peripheral blood. Recombination joined TRBV18 with TRBJ2-1, with 10 junctional bases fitting TRBD2. The source of this sequence is a human donor in a cohort sampled during active COVID-19. In nucleotide form, the sequence is TGTGCCAGCTCACCGACACTAATAGCGGGAGGCACCTACAATGAGCAGTTCTTC. It specifies CASSPTLIAGGTYNEQFF.